This is a list of T cell receptor beta chains from one sample in a study of beta chain features in type 1 diabetes. Some clones are missing from TCRdb's copy, which holds only in-frame ones; the method was immunoSEQ multiplex PCR. The table includes hundreds of thousands of clones, roughly 13% detected once. The source material was naive CD4+ T cells from blood. These TCRs come from a man aged 18 to 29 with type 1 diabetes. CDR3s include the opening cysteine and the closing phenylalanine or tryptophan. A D gene is named only where the DNA matches it firmly. Size tells how often a clone was seen (once, few, many) or the class of an expanded clone, and some rows leave it out.

d_call	v_call	j_call	clone_size	cdr3_aa	cdr3_nt
NA	TRBV6-8	TRBJ1-5	NA	CASSSTGSNQPQHF	TGTGCCAGCAGTTCCACAGGGAGTAATCAGCCCCAGCATTTT
NA	TRBV5-1	TRBJ2-5	NA	CASSLAAGTGETQYF	TGCGCCAGCAGCTTGGCGGCGGGAACGGGAGAGACCCAGTACTTC
NA	TRBV7-8	TRBJ2-3	few	CASSIDSSTDTQYF	TGTGCCAGCAGCATCGACAGCAGCACAGATACGCAGTATTTT
NA	TRBV9	TRBJ2-4	few	CASSVGGEVAKNIQYF	TGTGCCAGCAGCGTAGGAGGGGAGGTAGCCAAAAACATTCAGTACTTC
NA	TRBV5-4	TRBJ2-3	few	CASSQGSPDTQYF	TGTGCCAGCAGTCAGGGTAGTCCAGATACGCAGTATTTT
NA	TRBV25-1	TRBJ1-2	NA	CASSGGGVTSGYTF	TGTGCCAGCAGCGGCGGGGGTGTGACAAGTGGCTACACCTTC
TRBD1	TRBV5-1	TRBJ2-3	NA	CASSLGTGYTDTQYF	TGCGCCAGCAGCTTAGGGACAGGGTACACAGATACGCAGTATTTT
TRBD1	TRBV2	TRBJ2-7	few	CALQGKSYEQYF	TGTGCCTTACAGGGGAAATCCTACGAGCAGTACTTC
TRBD1	TRBV30	TRBJ2-7	few	CAWTLPGTGTYEQYF	TGTGCCTGGACCCTACCGGGGACAGGCACCTACGAGCAGTACTTC
NA	TRBV6-4	TRBJ1-1	NA	CASSQQGGTEAFF	TGTGCCAGCAGTCAACAGGGTGGCACTGAAGCTTTCTTT
TRBD2	TRBV18	TRBJ2-3	NA	CASSALAGTDTQYF	TGTGCCAGCTCAGCCCTAGCGGGCACAGATACGCAGTATTTT
NA	TRBV5-1	TRBJ2-1	few	CASSLSGLYNEQFF	TGCGCCAGCAGCTTGTCAGGGCTCTACAATGAGCAGTTCTTC
TRBD1	TRBV30	TRBJ1-2	few	CAWKFRTGNYGYTF	TGTGCCTGGAAATTCAGGACAGGGAACTATGGCTACACCTTC
NA	TRBV30	TRBJ1-1	NA	CAWRGGVGANTEAFF	TGTGCCTGGAGAGGGGGGGTAGGGGCGAACACTGAAGCTTTCTTT
NA	TRBV14	TRBJ1-3	few	CASRGSGNTIYF	TGTGCCTCCAGGGGATCTGGAAACACCATATATTTT
TRBD1	TRBV10-3	TRBJ2-6	NA	CAISGAEGQGSGANVLTF	TGTGCCATCAGTGGGGCGGAGGGACAGGGTTCTGGGGCCAACGTCCTGACTTTC
NA	TRBV4-1	TRBJ2-6	few	CASSRGSSGANVLTF	TGCGCCAGCAGCCGGGGGTCTTCTGGGGCCAACGTCCTGACTTTC
NA	TRBV6-5	TRBJ1-6	NA	CASSEGVSYNSPLHF	TGTGCCAGCAGCGAGGGGGTGTCCTATAATTCACCCCTCCACTTT
TRBD1	TRBV13	TRBJ2-7	few	CASSLGDRVGGEQYF	TGTGCCAGCAGCTTAGGGGACAGGGTTGGCGGCGAGCAGTACTTC
TRBD1	TRBV13	TRBJ1-2	NA	CASSLGYRGVQYGYTF	TGTGCCAGCAGCTTAGGCTACAGGGGAGTTCAGTATGGCTACACCTTC
NA	TRBV10-2	TRBJ2-2	NA	CASSEPRQGSGTGELFF	TGCGCCAGCAGTGAACCGAGGCAGGGATCGGGCACCGGGGAGCTGTTTTTT
TRBD1	TRBV4-1	TRBJ2-3	few	CASSQMIGAGGRSDTQYF	TGCGCCAGCAGCCAAATGATTGGGGCAGGGGGCCGCTCAGATACGCAGTATTTT
NA	TRBV19	TRBJ1-2	few	CASSIWTSNYGYTF	TGTGCCAGTAGTATATGGACCTCTAACTATGGCTACACCTTC
NA	TRBV5-6	TRBJ1-6	few	CASSSEWTAIGSPLHF	TGTGCCAGCAGCTCCGAATGGACAGCCATTGGATCACCCCTCCACTTT
TRBD1	TRBV5-4	TRBJ2-5	NA	CASSWDRGETQYF	TGTGCCAGCAGCTGGGACAGGGGCGAGACCCAGTACTTC
NA	TRBV29-1	TRBJ2-5	few	CSVDRDQETQYF	TGCAGCGTTGATAGGGACCAAGAGACCCAGTACTTC
NA	TRBV2	TRBJ1-2	NA	CASSVTTENYGYTF	TGTGCCAGCAGTGTGACCACAGAAAACTATGGCTACACCTTC
NA	TRBV9	TRBJ2-3	few	CASSNGHSTRNTQYF	TGTGCCAGCAGCAACGGCCATTCGACCCGTAATACGCAGTATTTT
NA	TRBV19	TRBJ2-7	NA	CASSYGLDPSYEQYF	TGTGCCAGTAGTTACGGACTGGACCCGTCCTACGAGCAGTACTTC
NA	TRBV30	TRBJ1-2	NA	CAWGNRERANYGYTF	TGTGCCTGGGGAAACAGGGAACGGGCTAACTATGGCTACACCTTC
NA	TRBV5-4	TRBJ2-5	NA	CASSGQETQYF	TGTGCCAGCAGCGGCCAAGAGACCCAGTACTTC
NA	TRBV18	TRBJ1-1	few	CASSPQSRDTEAFF	TGTGCCAGCTCACCACAGTCACGGGACACTGAAGCTTTCTTT
TRBD2	TRBV29-1	TRBJ2-3	NA	CSVGGSGAGTDTQYF	TGCAGCGTGGGCGGAAGCGGGGCTGGCACAGATACGCAGTATTTT
NA	TRBV30	TRBJ2-2	NA	CAWSDRGLTGELFF	TGTGCCTGGAGTGATAGGGGCCTCACCGGGGAGCTGTTTTTT
NA	TRBV13	TRBJ1-1	few	CASSLGQTNTEAFF	TGTGCCAGCAGCTTAGGACAGACGAACACTGAAGCTTTCTTT
NA	TRBV11-3	TRBJ2-1	few	CASSLGGVEYNEQFF	TGTGCCAGCAGCCTCGGGGGTGTCGAGTACAATGAGCAGTTCTTC
NA	TRBV30	TRBJ2-5	few	CARGAWSQETQYF	TGTGCCCGGGGGGCCTGGTCCCAAGAGACCCAGTACTTC